These T cell receptor beta chains were read from a single sample in a study of cytomegalovirus exposure and HLA in healthy donors. Measured with immunoSEQ multiplex PCR; TCRdb has only the in-frame clones, and not every one. The sample has some 150,000 clones, 79% seen once. The sample consisted of PBMCs. All receptors come from a woman aged 45 to 65 in good health and CMV-seronegative. CDR3s include the opening cysteine and the closing phenylalanine or tryptophan. The D gene is left open where the match is weak. Clone size is shown for a subset of rows, as once, few, many or a class of expanded clone.

clone size: -; D gene: -; J gene: TRBJ2-1; CDR3 length: 16; V gene: TRBV2; CDR3 DNA: TGTGCCAGCAGTGAGATATCCCGGGAGATAAACAATGAGCAGTTCTTC; CDR3 protein: CASSEISREINNEQFF
clone size: -; D gene: -; J gene: TRBJ1-1; CDR3 length: 16; V gene: TRBV5-6; CDR3 DNA: TGTGCCAGCAGCAGGACGGGGGTAAGAGGGAACACTGAAGCTTTCTTT; CDR3 protein: CASSRTGVRGNTEAFF
clone size: -; D gene: -; J gene: TRBJ2-3; CDR3 length: 13; V gene: TRBV2; CDR3 DNA: TGTGCCAGCACCCGAAGTCGTCCGGGAACGCAGTATTTT; CDR3 protein: CASTRSRPGTQYF
clone size: -; D gene: -; J gene: TRBJ2-2; CDR3 length: 14; V gene: TRBV2; CDR3 DNA: TGTGCCAGCAGTAGGGGGAGAGACACCGGGGAGCTGTTTTTT; CDR3 protein: CASSRGRDTGELFF
clone size: few; D gene: -; J gene: TRBJ1-5; CDR3 length: 13; V gene: TRBV29-1; CDR3 DNA: TGCAGCGTTGAAGATGGGGCGAATCAGCCCCAGCATTTT; CDR3 protein: CSVEDGANQPQHF
clone size: -; D gene: TRBD2; J gene: TRBJ2-3; CDR3 length: 16; V gene: TRBV7-3; CDR3 DNA: TGTGCCAGCAGCCAGGGACTAGCGGGAGGTCAAGATACGCAGTATTTT; CDR3 protein: CASSQGLAGGQDTQYF
clone size: -; D gene: -; J gene: TRBJ1-1; CDR3 length: 15; V gene: TRBV2; CDR3 DNA: TGTGCCAGCAACCCCCCGGCAGGGCAGAACACTGAAGCTTTCTTT; CDR3 protein: CASNPPAGQNTEAFF
clone size: -; D gene: TRBD1; J gene: TRBJ2-7; CDR3 length: 15; V gene: TRBV5-8; CDR3 DNA: TGTGCCAGCAGCTTTCGGGGACAGGGGAACAGCGAGCAGTACTTC; CDR3 protein: CASSFRGQGNSEQYF
clone size: -; D gene: TRBD1; J gene: TRBJ1-2; CDR3 length: 14; V gene: TRBV7-2; CDR3 DNA: TGTGCCAGCAGCTCAACTGGACAGGGGTATGGCTACACCTTC; CDR3 protein: CASSSTGQGYGYTF
clone size: once; D gene: TRBD1; J gene: TRBJ1-5; CDR3 length: 12; V gene: TRBV28; CDR3 DNA: TGTGCCAGCAGGCTCTCAGGGGGCCCCCAGCATTTT; CDR3 protein: CASRLSGGPQHF
clone size: -; D gene: -; J gene: TRBJ1-4; CDR3 length: 14; V gene: TRBV4-1; CDR3 DNA: TGCGCCAGCAGCCAAGATCGGCGGGATGAAAAACTGTTTTTT; CDR3 protein: CASSQDRRDEKLFF
clone size: -; D gene: -; J gene: TRBJ1-1; CDR3 length: 14; V gene: TRBV4-3; CDR3 DNA: TGCGCCAGGTCGTCAGGCGTTTGGAACACTGAAGCTTTCTTT; CDR3 protein: CARSSGVWNTEAFF
clone size: -; D gene: TRBD2; J gene: TRBJ2-1; CDR3 length: 18; V gene: TRBV9; CDR3 DNA: TGTGCCAGCAGCGTTGGGCTGCAGGGCGGGACTAGAGGGAATGAGCAGTTCTTC; CDR3 protein: CASSVGLQGGTRGNEQFF
clone size: -; D gene: TRBD2; J gene: TRBJ2-1; CDR3 length: 15; V gene: TRBV6-5; CDR3 DNA: TGTGCCAGCAGTATCCGACGGGGAGGGTACAATGAGCAGTTCTTC; CDR3 protein: CASSIRRGGYNEQFF
clone size: -; D gene: -; J gene: TRBJ1-2; CDR3 length: 13; V gene: TRBV28; CDR3 DNA: TGTGCCAGCAGTTTAGGGCCTCACTATGGCTACACCTTC; CDR3 protein: CASSLGPHYGYTF
clone size: -; D gene: -; J gene: TRBJ2-1; CDR3 length: 13; V gene: TRBV7-7; CDR3 DNA: TGTGCTAGCAGCTTAGACAGATACAATGAGCAGTTCTTC; CDR3 protein: CASSLDRYNEQFF
clone size: -; D gene: TRBD2; J gene: TRBJ2-3; CDR3 length: 18; V gene: TRBV28; CDR3 DNA: TGTGCCAGCAGTCCTGGACTAGCGCCAGGAGGTTTAGCAGATACGCAGTATTTT; CDR3 protein: CASSPGLAPGGLADTQYF
clone size: -; D gene: -; J gene: TRBJ1-1; CDR3 length: 15; V gene: TRBV10-1; CDR3 DNA: TGCGCCAGCAGTGATGTAACCCAGGGGTCCACTGAAGCTTCCTTT; CDR3 protein: CASSDVTQGSTEASF
clone size: -; D gene: -; J gene: TRBJ2-6; CDR3 length: 17; V gene: TRBV30; CDR3 DNA: TGTGCCTGGAGGACCGTGGAGGGCCTCTCTGGGGCCAACGTCCTGACTTTC; CDR3 protein: CAWRTVEGLSGANVLTF
clone size: -; D gene: -; J gene: TRBJ1-3; CDR3 length: 15; V gene: TRBV6-6; CDR3 DNA: TGTGCCAGCAGACCACAGGGTACTTCGGGAAACACCATATATTTT; CDR3 protein: CASRPQGTSGNTIYF
clone size: -; D gene: TRBD1; J gene: TRBJ1-1; CDR3 length: 18; V gene: TRBV7-9; CDR3 DNA: TGTGCCAGCAGCTTAGGGGGAATGGGGCCCCCCGGGACAGATGAAGCTTTCTTT; CDR3 protein: CASSLGGMGPPGTDEAFF
clone size: -; D gene: -; J gene: TRBJ1-6; CDR3 length: 12; V gene: TRBV2; CDR3 DNA: TGTGCCAGCAGTGGACAGTTTTCACCCCTCCACTTT; CDR3 protein: CASSGQFSPLHF
clone size: -; D gene: -; J gene: TRBJ1-6; CDR3 length: 13; V gene: TRBV14; CDR3 DNA: TGTGCCAGCAGCCAAGATCTCGTCTCACCCCTCCACTTT; CDR3 protein: CASSQDLVSPLHF
clone size: -; D gene: TRBD2; J gene: TRBJ2-1; CDR3 length: 14; V gene: TRBV6-5; CDR3 DNA: TGTGCCAGCAGTCGGACTAGCGGATACAATGAGCAGTTCTTC; CDR3 protein: CASSRTSGYNEQFF
clone size: few; D gene: -; J gene: TRBJ2-7; CDR3 length: 14; V gene: TRBV5-1; CDR3 DNA: TGCGCCAGCAGCTCTCCCTCGGTGGCCTACGAGCAGTACTTC; CDR3 protein: CASSSPSVAYEQYF
clone size: -; D gene: TRBD1; J gene: TRBJ1-2; CDR3 length: 13; V gene: TRBV28; CDR3 DNA: TGTGCCACTCGACGGACAGGGATCTATGGCTACACCTTC; CDR3 protein: CATRRTGIYGYTF
clone size: -; D gene: TRBD2; J gene: TRBJ2-3; CDR3 length: 21; V gene: TRBV9; CDR3 DNA: TGTGCCAGCAGCCACTCCTCCCGCGGGACTAGCGGGATTACGAGCACAGATACGCAGTATTTT; CDR3 protein: CASSHSSRGTSGITSTDTQYF
clone size: -; D gene: -; J gene: TRBJ1-5; CDR3 length: 15; V gene: TRBV18; CDR3 DNA: TGTGCCAGCTCACCAGGCAGGGGCAGCAATCAGCCCCAGCATTTT; CDR3 protein: CASSPGRGSNQPQHF
clone size: -; D gene: -; J gene: TRBJ2-5; CDR3 length: 16; V gene: TRBV4-2; CDR3 DNA: TGTGCCAGCAGCCAAGAGGGTCGGGGATTCCAAGAGACCCAGTACTTC; CDR3 protein: CASSQEGRGFQETQYF
clone size: -; D gene: -; J gene: TRBJ1-2; CDR3 length: 11; V gene: TRBV29-1; CDR3 DNA: TGCAGCGTAAGGGAGATTGGTGGCTACACCTTC; CDR3 protein: CSVREIGGYTF
clone size: -; D gene: TRBD1; J gene: TRBJ1-1; CDR3 length: 14; V gene: TRBV6-1; CDR3 DNA: TGTGCCAGCAGTGTACAGGGGCGGAACACTGAAGCTTTCTTT; CDR3 protein: CASSVQGRNTEAFF
clone size: few; D gene: TRBD2; J gene: TRBJ2-1; CDR3 length: 15; V gene: TRBV7-2; CDR3 DNA: TGTGCCAGCAGCTTAGAAGCTAGCGGGAGGACTGAGCAGTTCTTC; CDR3 protein: CASSLEASGRTEQFF
clone size: once; D gene: TRBD1; J gene: TRBJ2-7; CDR3 length: 15; V gene: TRBV19; CDR3 DNA: TGTGCCAGTAGTGTCGGGGACAGCAGAGGCTACGAGCAGTACTTC; CDR3 protein: CASSVGDSRGYEQYF
clone size: -; D gene: -; J gene: TRBJ1-1; CDR3 length: 14; V gene: TRBV4-3; CDR3 DNA: TGCGCCAGCAGCTCGCCGACAGGGAACACTGAAGCTTTCTTT; CDR3 protein: CASSSPTGNTEAFF
clone size: -; D gene: -; J gene: TRBJ2-7; CDR3 length: 15; V gene: TRBV5-4; CDR3 DNA: TGTGCCAGCAGCCCGAGGACCCAAAGGGGTTCCGAGCAGTACTTC; CDR3 protein: CASSPRTQRGSEQYF
clone size: -; D gene: TRBD2; J gene: TRBJ2-5; CDR3 length: 18; V gene: TRBV7-6; CDR3 DNA: TGTGCCAGCAGCTCTACTAGCGGGAGGGCCCTTAAGGGGGAGACCCAGTACTTC; CDR3 protein: CASSSTSGRALKGETQYF
clone size: -; D gene: -; J gene: TRBJ2-7; CDR3 length: 13; V gene: TRBV15; CDR3 DNA: TGTGCCACCAGGGACAGAAGAATCCACGAGCAGTACTTC; CDR3 protein: CATRDRRIHEQYF
clone size: -; D gene: -; J gene: TRBJ2-3; CDR3 length: 14; V gene: TRBV19; CDR3 DNA: TGTGCCAGTAGTATGAGGGGGATCACAGATACGCAGTATTTT; CDR3 protein: CASSMRGITDTQYF
clone size: -; D gene: TRBD2; J gene: TRBJ2-2; CDR3 length: 17; V gene: TRBV5-4; CDR3 DNA: TGTGCCAGCAGCTTGGGGTCTGCGGGGGTGAACACCGGGGAGCTGTTTTTT; CDR3 protein: CASSLGSAGVNTGELFF
clone size: -; D gene: TRBD2; J gene: TRBJ2-7; CDR3 length: 14; V gene: TRBV6-5; CDR3 DNA: TGTGCCAGCACCCCCGGACTAGCGGGGTACGAGCAGTACTTC; CDR3 protein: CASTPGLAGYEQYF
clone size: -; D gene: -; J gene: TRBJ1-6; CDR3 length: 14; V gene: TRBV7-2; CDR3 DNA: TGTGCCAGCAGGGGTACAGGGCCAAATTCACCCCTCCACTTT; CDR3 protein: CASRGTGPNSPLHF